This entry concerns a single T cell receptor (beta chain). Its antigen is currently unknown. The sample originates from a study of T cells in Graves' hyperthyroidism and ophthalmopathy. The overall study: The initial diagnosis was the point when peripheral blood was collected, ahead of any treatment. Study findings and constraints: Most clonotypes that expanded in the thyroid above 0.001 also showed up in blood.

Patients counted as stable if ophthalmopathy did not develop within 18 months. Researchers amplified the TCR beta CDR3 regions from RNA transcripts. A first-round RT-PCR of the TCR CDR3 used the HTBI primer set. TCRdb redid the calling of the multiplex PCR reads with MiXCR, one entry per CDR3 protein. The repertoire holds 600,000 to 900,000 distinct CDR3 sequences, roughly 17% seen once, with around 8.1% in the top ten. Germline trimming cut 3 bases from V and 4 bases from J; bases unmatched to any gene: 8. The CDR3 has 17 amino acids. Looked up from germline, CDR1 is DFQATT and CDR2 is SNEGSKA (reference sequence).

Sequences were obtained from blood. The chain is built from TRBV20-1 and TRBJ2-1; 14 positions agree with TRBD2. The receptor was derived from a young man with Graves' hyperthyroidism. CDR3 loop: CSAREDGLAGGYNEQFF. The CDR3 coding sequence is TGCAGTGCTAGGGAGGACGGACTAGCGGGAGGATACAATGAGCAGTTCTTC.